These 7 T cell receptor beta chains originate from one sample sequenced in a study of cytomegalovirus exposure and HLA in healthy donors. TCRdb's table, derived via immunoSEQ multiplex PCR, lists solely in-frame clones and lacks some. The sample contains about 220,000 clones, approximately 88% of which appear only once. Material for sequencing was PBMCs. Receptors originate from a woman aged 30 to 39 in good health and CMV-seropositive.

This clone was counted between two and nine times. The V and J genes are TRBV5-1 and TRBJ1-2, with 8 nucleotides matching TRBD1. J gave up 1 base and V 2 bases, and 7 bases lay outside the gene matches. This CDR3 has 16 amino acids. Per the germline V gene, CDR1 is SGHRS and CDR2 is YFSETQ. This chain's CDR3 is CASSLNTGGLNYGYTF. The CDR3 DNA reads TGCGCCAGCAGCTTAAATACAGGGGGGCTTAACTATGGCTACACCTTC.

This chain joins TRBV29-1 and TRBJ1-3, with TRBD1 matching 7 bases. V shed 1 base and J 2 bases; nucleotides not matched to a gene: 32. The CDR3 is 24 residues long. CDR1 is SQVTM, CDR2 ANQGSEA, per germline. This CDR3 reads CSVEGRPLRTPGQSGGLPGNTIYF. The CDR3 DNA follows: TGCAGCGTTGAAGGACGCCCCCTTAGGACACCGGGACAGTCGGGGGGGCTTCCTGGAAACACCATATATTTT.

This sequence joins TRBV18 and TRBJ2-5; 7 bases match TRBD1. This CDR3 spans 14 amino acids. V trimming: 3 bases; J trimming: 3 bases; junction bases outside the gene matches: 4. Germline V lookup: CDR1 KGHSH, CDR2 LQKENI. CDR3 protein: CASSPRDSKETQYF. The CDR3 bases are TGTGCCAGCTCACCTCGGGACAGCAAAGAGACCCAGTACTTC.

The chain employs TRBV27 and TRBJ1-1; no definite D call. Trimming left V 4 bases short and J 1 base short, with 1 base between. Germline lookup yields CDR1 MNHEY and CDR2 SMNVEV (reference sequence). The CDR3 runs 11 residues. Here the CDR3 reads CASSSNTEAFF. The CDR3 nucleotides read TGTGCCAGCAGTTCGAACACTGAAGCTTTCTTT.

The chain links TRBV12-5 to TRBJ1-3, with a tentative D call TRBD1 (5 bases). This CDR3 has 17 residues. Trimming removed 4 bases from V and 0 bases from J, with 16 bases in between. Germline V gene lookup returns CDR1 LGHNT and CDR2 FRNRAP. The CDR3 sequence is CASGSPTDSRSGNTIYF. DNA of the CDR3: TGTGCTAGTGGTTCCCCGACCGACAGCCGCTCTGGAAACACCATATATTTT.

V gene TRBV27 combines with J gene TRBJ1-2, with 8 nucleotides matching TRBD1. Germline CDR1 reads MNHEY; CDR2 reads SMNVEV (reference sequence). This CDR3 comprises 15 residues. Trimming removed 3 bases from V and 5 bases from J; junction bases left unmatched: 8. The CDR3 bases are TGTGCCAGCAGTTTGACCGGGACAGGCCCTTATGGCTACACCTTC. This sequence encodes CASSLTGTGPYGYTF.

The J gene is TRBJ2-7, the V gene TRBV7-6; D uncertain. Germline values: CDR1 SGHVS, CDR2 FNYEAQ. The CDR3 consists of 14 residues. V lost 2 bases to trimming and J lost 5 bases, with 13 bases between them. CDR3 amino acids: CASSLSVAPNEQYF. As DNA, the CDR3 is TGTGCCAGCAGCTTAAGTGTCGCTCCGAACGAGCAGTACTTC.